This T cell receptor (beta chain) was captured in a study of technical replicates of blood from four donors. The CDR3 is 16 amino acids. Germline V gene sequence: CDR1 SGHDN, CDR2 FVKESK. Trimming at V came to 4 bases and at J to 1 base, leaving 5 bases not matched to a gene. Here immunoSEQ multiplex PCR was the method, and the copy in TCRdb shows in-frame clones only, minus some. The sample lists approximately 75,000 clones, around 97% seen once, with around 0.18% in the top ten. This receptor was identified in a human donor in good health. The chain links TRBV14 to TRBJ2-2, with 8 bases matching TRBD1. The sequenced sample consisted of T cells isolated from PBMCs. For the CDR3, the DNA is TGTGCCAGCAGCCCCCGGACAGGGATGAACACCGGGGAGCTGTTTTTT. Translating gives CASSPRTGMNTGELFF.